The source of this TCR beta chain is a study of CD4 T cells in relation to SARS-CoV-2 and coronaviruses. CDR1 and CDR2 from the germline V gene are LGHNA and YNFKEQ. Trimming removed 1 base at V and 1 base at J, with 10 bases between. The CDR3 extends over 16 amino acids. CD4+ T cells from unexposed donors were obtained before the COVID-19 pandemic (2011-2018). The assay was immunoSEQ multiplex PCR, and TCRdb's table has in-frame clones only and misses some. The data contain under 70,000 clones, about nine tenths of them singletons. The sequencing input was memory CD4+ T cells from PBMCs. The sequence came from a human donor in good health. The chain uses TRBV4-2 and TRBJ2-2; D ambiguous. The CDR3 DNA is TGTGCCAGCAGCCAAGGTCGGGCGTGGAACACCGGGGAGCTGTTTTTT. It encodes CASSQGRAWNTGELFF.